These T cell receptor beta chains were read from a single sample in a study of OX40 agonist ivuxolimab in advanced cancers. The data were produced by immunoSEQ multiplex PCR, yet TCRdb's version contains in-frame clones alone and is incomplete. The sample has some 60,000 clones, 85% to 90% seen once. The sample here was CD4+ or CD8+ T cells sorted from blood, taken in a trial of the OX40 agonist ivuxolimab. These receptor sequences come from an adult with an advanced solid tumor such as melanoma, head and neck, liver or kidney cancer. Each CDR3 is given with its conserved first and last residue. Each record gives: D gene, clone size, V gene, J gene, CDR3 protein, CDR3 DNA. The D gene is left open where the match is weak. Clone size is given for some rows only: seen once, a few or many times, or a class if the clone is expanded.

d_call: -; clone_size: -; v_call: TRBV19; j_call: TRBJ1-5; cdr3_aa: CASSPGHQPQHF; cdr3_nt: TGTGCCAGTAGCCCAGGGCATCAGCCCCAGCATTTT
d_call: -; clone_size: -; v_call: TRBV6-5; j_call: TRBJ1-1; cdr3_aa: CASRRGGGTEAFF; cdr3_nt: TGTGCATCTCGGCGGGGCGGGGGCACTGAAGCTTTCTTT
d_call: -; clone_size: -; v_call: TRBV19; j_call: TRBJ1-2; cdr3_aa: CASSIVVGNYGYTF; cdr3_nt: TGTGCCAGTAGTATCGTAGTAGGGAACTATGGCTACACCTTC
d_call: -; clone_size: -; v_call: TRBV5-4; j_call: TRBJ1-1; cdr3_aa: CASSLVSSTEAFF; cdr3_nt: TGTGCCAGCAGCTTAGTTAGTAGCACTGAAGCTTTCTTT
d_call: TRBD2; clone_size: once; v_call: TRBV19; j_call: TRBJ2-5; cdr3_aa: CASSISSGGHQETQYF; cdr3_nt: TGTGCCAGTAGTATTTCTAGCGGGGGACACCAAGAGACCCAGTACTTC
d_call: -; clone_size: -; v_call: TRBV4-3; j_call: TRBJ1-2; cdr3_aa: CASSQESFNYGYTF; cdr3_nt: TGCGCCAGCAGCCAAGAGAGCTTTAACTATGGCTACACCTTC
d_call: -; clone_size: few; v_call: TRBV19; j_call: TRBJ2-3; cdr3_aa: CASSIGGGLGDTQYF; cdr3_nt: TGTGCCAGTAGTATAGGCGGGGGCCTCGGGGATACGCAGTATTTT
d_call: TRBD1; clone_size: -; v_call: TRBV5-1; j_call: TRBJ2-7; cdr3_aa: CASRDDRGTGVGAF; cdr3_nt: TGCGCCAGCAGAGATGACAGGGGGACCGGGGTCGGCGCCTTC
d_call: TRBD1; clone_size: once; v_call: TRBV7-3; j_call: TRBJ2-2; cdr3_aa: CASSLMGTGPGELFF; cdr3_nt: TGTGCCAGCAGCTTAATGGGGACAGGGCCGGGGGAGCTGTTTTTT
d_call: -; clone_size: -; v_call: TRBV13; j_call: TRBJ1-1; cdr3_aa: CASSLGAGNTEAFF; cdr3_nt: TGTGCCAGCAGCTTAGGTGCGGGAAACACTGAAGCTTTCTTT
d_call: -; clone_size: once; v_call: TRBV18; j_call: TRBJ2-7; cdr3_aa: CASSPFDTPSYEQYF; cdr3_nt: TGTGCCAGCTCACCCTTCGACACCCCCTCCTACGAGCAGTACTTC
d_call: -; clone_size: -; v_call: TRBV21-1; j_call: TRBJ1-4; cdr3_aa: CASSKGPRGNEKLFF; cdr3_nt: TGTGCCAGCAGCAAGGGTCCGAGGGGTAATGAAAAACTGTTTTTT
d_call: -; clone_size: -; v_call: TRBV7-9; j_call: TRBJ1-4; cdr3_aa: CASSLGGDANEKLFF; cdr3_nt: TGTGCCAGCAGCTTAGGGGGTGATGCTAATGAAAAACTGTTTTTT
d_call: -; clone_size: -; v_call: TRBV5-4; j_call: TRBJ2-2; cdr3_aa: CASSFSGELFF; cdr3_nt: TGTGCCAGCAGCTTTTCCGGGGAGCTGTTTTTT
d_call: -; clone_size: -; v_call: TRBV5-4; j_call: TRBJ1-1; cdr3_aa: CASSLGGPNTEAFF; cdr3_nt: TGTGCCAGCAGCTTGGGGGGGCCGAACACTGAAGCTTTCTTT
d_call: -; clone_size: -; v_call: TRBV6-1; j_call: TRBJ1-6; cdr3_aa: CASSGWNSPLHF; cdr3_nt: TGTGCCAGCAGTGGATGGAACTCACCCCTCCACTTT
d_call: -; clone_size: -; v_call: TRBV18; j_call: TRBJ1-3; cdr3_aa: CASSPTDSGNTIYF; cdr3_nt: TGTGCCAGCTCTCCGACAGATTCTGGAAACACCATATATTTT
d_call: -; clone_size: -; v_call: TRBV5-5; j_call: TRBJ1-5; cdr3_aa: CASSLVENQGQPQHF; cdr3_nt: TGTGCCAGCAGCTTGGTTGAAAACCAGGGCCAGCCCCAGCATTTT
d_call: -; clone_size: -; v_call: TRBV5-4; j_call: TRBJ2-4; cdr3_aa: CASSLGESDIQYF; cdr3_nt: TGTGCCAGCAGCTTGGGTGAGTCGGACATTCAGTACTTC
d_call: -; clone_size: -; v_call: TRBV19; j_call: TRBJ2-1; cdr3_aa: CASSILYNEQFF; cdr3_nt: TGTGCCAGTAGTATACTCTACAATGAGCAGTTCTTC
d_call: TRBD2; clone_size: -; v_call: TRBV7-2; j_call: TRBJ2-7; cdr3_aa: CASSLREGYEQYF; cdr3_nt: TGTGCCAGCAGCCTCCGGGAGGGCTACGAGCAGTACTTC
d_call: TRBD2; clone_size: -; v_call: TRBV4-3; j_call: TRBJ2-5; cdr3_aa: CASSQFGGAPQETQYF; cdr3_nt: TGCGCCAGCAGCCAATTCGGGGGGGCCCCACAAGAGACCCAGTACTTC
d_call: -; clone_size: few; v_call: TRBV12-5; j_call: TRBJ1-1; cdr3_aa: CASGLVMNTEAFF; cdr3_nt: TGTGCTAGTGGTTTGGTAATGAACACTGAAGCTTTCTTT
d_call: -; clone_size: few; v_call: TRBV19; j_call: TRBJ2-7; cdr3_aa: CASTKRHPDYEQYF; cdr3_nt: TGTGCCAGTACCAAACGACATCCAGACTACGAGCAGTACTTC
d_call: TRBD1; clone_size: -; v_call: TRBV11-3; j_call: TRBJ1-4; cdr3_aa: CASSSGTGVKKLFF; cdr3_nt: TGTGCCAGCAGTTCCGGGACAGGGGTGAAAAAACTGTTTTTT
d_call: -; clone_size: -; v_call: TRBV19; j_call: TRBJ2-5; cdr3_aa: CASSIDRGASGNQETQYF; cdr3_nt: TGTGCCAGTAGTATAGATCGGGGGGCTAGCGGAAACCAAGAGACCCAGTACTTC
d_call: -; clone_size: -; v_call: TRBV29-1; j_call: TRBJ1-5; cdr3_aa: CSVGQDQPQHF; cdr3_nt: TGCAGCGTTGGCCAGGATCAGCCCCAGCATTTT
d_call: -; clone_size: -; v_call: TRBV7-3; j_call: TRBJ2-3; cdr3_aa: CASSTLGISDTQYF; cdr3_nt: TGTGCCAGCAGCACCTTAGGGATTTCAGATACGCAGTATTTT
d_call: TRBD1; clone_size: -; v_call: TRBV7-2; j_call: TRBJ1-1; cdr3_aa: CASSSGGTGYPEAFF; cdr3_nt: TGTGCCAGCAGCTCTGGGGGGACAGGGTACCCTGAAGCTTTCTTT
d_call: -; clone_size: -; v_call: TRBV19; j_call: TRBJ1-1; cdr3_aa: CAARDPRTEAFF; cdr3_nt: TGTGCCGCCCGGGACCCCAGGACTGAAGCTTTCTTT
d_call: -; clone_size: few; v_call: TRBV10-3; j_call: TRBJ1-1; cdr3_aa: CAISRGKNTEAFF; cdr3_nt: TGTGCCATCAGTAGGGGGAAGAACACTGAAGCTTTCTTT
d_call: TRBD1; clone_size: -; v_call: TRBV7-9; j_call: TRBJ1-1; cdr3_aa: CASSFTGANTEAFF; cdr3_nt: TGTGCCAGCAGCTTCACAGGGGCGAACACTGAAGCTTTCTTT
d_call: TRBD1; clone_size: -; v_call: TRBV27; j_call: TRBJ1-6; cdr3_aa: CASRDRAGSSPLHF; cdr3_nt: TGTGCCAGCAGAGACAGGGCCGGCAGTTCACCCCTCCACTTT
d_call: -; clone_size: -; v_call: TRBV7-3; j_call: TRBJ2-2; cdr3_aa: CASSLTGEISAGELFF; cdr3_nt: TGTGCCAGCAGCTTAACTGGGGAGATCAGCGCCGGGGAGCTGTTTTTT
d_call: -; clone_size: few; v_call: TRBV18; j_call: TRBJ1-5; cdr3_aa: CASSPTGTSQPQHF; cdr3_nt: TGTGCCAGCTCACCAACGGGGACGAGCCAGCCCCAGCATTTT
d_call: TRBD2; clone_size: once; v_call: TRBV6-5; j_call: TRBJ2-5; cdr3_aa: CASSYSGESRGAQYF; cdr3_nt: TGTGCCAGCAGTTACTCGGGGGAGTCCCGGGGGGCCCAGTACTTC
d_call: TRBD1; clone_size: -; v_call: TRBV4-3; j_call: TRBJ1-5; cdr3_aa: CASSQQDRAGQPQHF; cdr3_nt: TGCGCCAGCAGCCAACAGGACAGGGCAGGACAGCCCCAGCATTTT
d_call: TRBD1; clone_size: -; v_call: TRBV5-1; j_call: TRBJ2-1; cdr3_aa: CASDTGQGHNEQFF; cdr3_nt: TGCGCCAGCGACACGGGACAGGGTCACAATGAGCAGTTCTTC
d_call: TRBD1; clone_size: -; v_call: TRBV5-8; j_call: TRBJ2-1; cdr3_aa: CAILSGQGPDEQFF; cdr3_nt: TGTGCCATCTTATCCGGACAGGGGCCGGATGAGCAGTTCTTC
d_call: -; clone_size: -; v_call: TRBV5-1; j_call: TRBJ2-2; cdr3_aa: CASSLSGTNTGELFF; cdr3_nt: TGCGCCAGCAGCTTGTCAGGGACGAACACCGGGGAGCTGTTTTTT
d_call: TRBD1; clone_size: -; v_call: TRBV6-1; j_call: TRBJ2-2; cdr3_aa: CASVGTGAGELFF; cdr3_nt: TGTGCCAGCGTTGGGACAGGGGCCGGGGAGCTGTTTTTT
d_call: TRBD2; clone_size: -; v_call: TRBV6-5; j_call: TRBJ2-1; cdr3_aa: CASSQTSGGAGEQFF; cdr3_nt: TGTGCCAGCAGTCAGACTAGCGGGGGGGCCGGTGAGCAGTTCTTC
d_call: TRBD1; clone_size: -; v_call: TRBV6-1; j_call: TRBJ2-1; cdr3_aa: CASSDPGQGYNEQFF; cdr3_nt: TGTGCCAGCAGTGACCCGGGACAGGGCTACAATGAGCAGTTCTTC
d_call: -; clone_size: -; v_call: TRBV28; j_call: TRBJ1-4; cdr3_aa: CASSLQRLNEKLFF; cdr3_nt: TGTGCCAGCAGTCTACAGCGATTAAATGAAAAACTGTTTTTT
d_call: -; clone_size: -; v_call: TRBV5-6; j_call: TRBJ1-5; cdr3_aa: CASSLGGGSGNQPQHF; cdr3_nt: TGTGCCAGCAGCTTGGGAGGCGGCAGTGGCAATCAGCCCCAGCATTTT
d_call: TRBD1; clone_size: -; v_call: TRBV28; j_call: TRBJ1-2; cdr3_aa: CASSWAGTGGHYGYTF; cdr3_nt: TGTGCCAGCAGTTGGGCCGGGACAGGGGGCCACTATGGCTACACCTTC
d_call: -; clone_size: -; v_call: TRBV5-1; j_call: TRBJ1-1; cdr3_aa: CASSLGDILNTEAFF; cdr3_nt: TGCGCCAGCAGCTTGGGGGACATTTTGAACACTGAAGCTTTCTTT
d_call: TRBD1; clone_size: -; v_call: TRBV27; j_call: TRBJ1-2; cdr3_aa: CASRGTGAFSNYGYTF; cdr3_nt: TGTGCCAGCCGCGGGACAGGGGCCTTTTCTAACTATGGCTACACCTTC